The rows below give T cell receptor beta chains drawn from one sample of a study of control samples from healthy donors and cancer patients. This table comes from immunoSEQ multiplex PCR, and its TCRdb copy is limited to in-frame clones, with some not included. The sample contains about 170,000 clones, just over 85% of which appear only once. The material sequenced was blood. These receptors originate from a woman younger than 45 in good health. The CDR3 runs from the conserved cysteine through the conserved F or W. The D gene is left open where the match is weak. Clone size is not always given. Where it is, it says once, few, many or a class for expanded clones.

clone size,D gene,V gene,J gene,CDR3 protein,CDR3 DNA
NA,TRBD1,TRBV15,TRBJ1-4,CATSRERQGQDEKLFF,TGTGCCACCAGCAGGGAACGACAGGGGCAGGATGAAAAACTGTTTTTT
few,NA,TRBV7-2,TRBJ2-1,CASSIQRTSGSGQFF,TGTGCCAGCAGCATACAACGCACTAGTGGTAGCGGGCAGTTCTTC
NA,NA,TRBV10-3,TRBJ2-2,CAISGGYTGELFF,TGTGCCATCAGTGGCGGGTATACCGGGGAGCTGTTTTTT
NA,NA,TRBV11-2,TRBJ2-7,CASSLVLGSYEQYF,TGTGCCAGCAGCTTAGTTTTGGGCTCCTACGAGCAGTACTTC
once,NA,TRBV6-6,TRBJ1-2,CASSNSEAPLYGYTF,TGTGCCAGCAGCAACTCTGAAGCCCCTCTCTATGGCTACACCTTC
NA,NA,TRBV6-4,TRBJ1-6,CASSDKNGRANSPLHF,TGTGCCAGCAGTGACAAGAACGGCAGGGCCAATTCACCCCTCCACTTT
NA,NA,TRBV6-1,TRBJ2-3,CASSDAGTDTQYF,TGTGCCAGCAGTGATGCCGGGACAGATACGCAGTATTTT
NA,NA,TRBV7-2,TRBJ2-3,CASSLESGSTDTQYF,TGTGCCAGCAGCTTAGAGTCCGGGAGCACAGATACGCAGTATTTT
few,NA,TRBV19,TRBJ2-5,CASSMSGVARETQYF,TGTGCCAGTAGTATGTCCGGGGTAGCGCGGGAGACCCAGTACTTC
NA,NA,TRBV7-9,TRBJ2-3,CASSLPGRGTDTQYF,TGTGCCAGCAGCTTACCTGGCCGTGGCACAGATACGCAGTATTTT
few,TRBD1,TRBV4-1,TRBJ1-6,CASSHSGGDSPLHF,TGCGCCAGCAGCCACTCAGGGGGCGATTCACCCCTCCACTTT
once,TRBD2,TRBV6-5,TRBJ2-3,CASSIDVGGIKYF,TGTGCCAGCAGTATAGACGTGGGGGGGATCAAGTATTTT
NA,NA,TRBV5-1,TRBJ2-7,CASSLDPHRVGAQGYEQYF,TGCGCCAGCAGCTTGGATCCCCACCGGGTAGGGGCGCAGGGCTACGAGCAGTACTTC
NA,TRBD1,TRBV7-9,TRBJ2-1,CASSPSGGQGRSWQFF,TGTGCCAGCAGCCCCTCAGGGGGCCAGGGGAGATCATGGCAGTTCTTC
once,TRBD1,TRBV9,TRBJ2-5,CASSPPDRGGETQYF,TGTGCCAGCAGCCCTCCGGACAGGGGAGGGGAGACCCAGTACTTC
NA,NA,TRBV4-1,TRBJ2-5,CASSQVGEETQYF,TGCGCCAGCAGCCAAGTAGGCGAAGAGACCCAGTACTTC
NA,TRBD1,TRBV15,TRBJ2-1,CATSGDRGGDEQFF,TGTGCCACCTCGGGGGACAGGGGCGGGGATGAGCAGTTCTTC
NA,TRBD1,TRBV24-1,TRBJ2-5,CATSDPRTGGAARETQYF,TGTGCCACCAGTGACCCCCGGACAGGGGGCGCAGCTAGGGAGACCCAGTACTTC
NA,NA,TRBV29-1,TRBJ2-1,CSVEDRGDYNEQFF,TGCAGCGTTGAAGATCGGGGCGATTACAATGAGCAGTTCTTC
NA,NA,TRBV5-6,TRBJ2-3,CASSRYGAEPDTQYF,TGTGCCAGCAGCCGCTATGGTGCGGAGCCAGATACGCAGTATTTT
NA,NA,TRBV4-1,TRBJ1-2,CASSHLAGANYGYTF,TGCGCCAGCAGCCATCTGGCAGGAGCTAACTATGGCTACACCTTC
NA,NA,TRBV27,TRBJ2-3,CASLGSPGDTQYF,TGTGCCAGCCTAGGATCTCCCGGGGATACGCAGTATTTT
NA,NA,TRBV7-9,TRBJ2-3,CASSWDGSSSTDTQYF,TGTGCCAGCAGTTGGGACGGATCTTCTAGCACAGATACGCAGTATTTT
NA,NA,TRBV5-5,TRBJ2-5,CASSLFSQETQYF,TGTGCCAGCAGCTTGTTCAGCCAAGAGACCCAGTACTTC
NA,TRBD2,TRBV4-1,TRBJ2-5,CASSQKLAGVEETQYF,TGCGCCAGCAGCCAAAAACTAGCGGGAGTTGAAGAGACCCAGTACTTC
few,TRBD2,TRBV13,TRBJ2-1,CASTKGTSGVDEQFF,TGTGCCAGCACCAAAGGGACTAGCGGGGTCGATGAGCAGTTCTTC
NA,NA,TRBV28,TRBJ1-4,CASSPPHEKLFF,TGTGCCAGCAGCCCCCCCCATGAAAAACTGTTTTTT
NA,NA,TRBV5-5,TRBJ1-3,CASSFWLAGEGNTIYF,TGTGCCAGCAGCTTCTGGTTGGCAGGGGAAGGAAACACCATATATTTT
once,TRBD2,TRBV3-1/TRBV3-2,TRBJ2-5,CASSQDLGRDRETQYF,TGTGCCAGCAGCCAAGATCTCGGGAGGGATAGAGAGACCCAGTACTTC
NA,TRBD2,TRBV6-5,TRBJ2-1,CASSRTSAYNEQFF,TGTGCCAGCAGTAGGACTAGCGCTTACAATGAGCAGTTCTTC
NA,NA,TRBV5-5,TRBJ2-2,CASSLTGKTGELFF,TGTGCCAGCAGCTTGACAGGGAAAACCGGGGAGCTGTTTTTT
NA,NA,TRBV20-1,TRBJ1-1,CSAWGITEAFF,TGCAGTGCTTGGGGAATTACTGAAGCTTTCTTT
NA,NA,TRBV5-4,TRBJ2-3,CASSLESGSTDTQYF,TGTGCCAGCAGCTTGGAGTCAGGCAGCACAGATACGCAGTATTTT
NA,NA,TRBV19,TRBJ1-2,CASSNPGDRGYTF,TGTGCCAGTAGTAATCCAGGGGATAGAGGCTACACCTTC
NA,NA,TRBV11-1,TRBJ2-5,CASSLGAGNQETQYF,TGTGCCAGCAGCTTAGGGGCAGGTAACCAAGAGACCCAGTACTTC
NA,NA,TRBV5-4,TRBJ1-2,CASSTLGGDYGYTF,TGTGCCAGCAGCACCCTGGGGGGCGACTATGGCTACACCTTC
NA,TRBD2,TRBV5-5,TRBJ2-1,CASSLARGRADFDEQFF,TGTGCCAGCAGCTTGGCGCGCGGGAGGGCCGATTTTGATGAGCAGTTCTTC
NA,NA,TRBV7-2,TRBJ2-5,CASRYRETQYF,TGTGCCAGCAGATACCGTGAGACCCAGTACTTC
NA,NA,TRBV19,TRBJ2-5,CASSSRQGGMETQYF,TGTGCCAGTAGTAGTCGGCAGGGTGGTATGGAGACCCAGTACTTC
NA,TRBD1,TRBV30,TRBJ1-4,CAWSRSRQGLSNEKLFF,TGTGCCTGGAGCCGCTCGCGACAGGGACTAAGTAATGAAAAACTGTTTTTT
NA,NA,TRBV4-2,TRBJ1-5,CASSQEGPGGSQPQHF,TGTGCCAGCAGCCAAGAGGGGCCCGGAGGAAGTCAGCCCCAGCATTTT
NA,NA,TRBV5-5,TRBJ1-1,CASSFISGANTEAFF,TGTGCCAGCAGCTTTATTTCAGGGGCGAACACTGAAGCTTTCTTT
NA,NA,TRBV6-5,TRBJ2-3,CASSPTGEEVDTQYF,TGTGCCAGCAGTCCCACAGGGGAGGAGGTTGATACGCAGTATTTT
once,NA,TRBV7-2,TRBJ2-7,CASSRTNYEQYF,TGTGCCAGCAGCCGGACTAACTACGAGCAGTACTTC
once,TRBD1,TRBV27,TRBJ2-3,CASSQQGVLNTQYF,TGTGCCAGCAGTCAACAGGGGGTTTTAAATACGCAGTATTTT
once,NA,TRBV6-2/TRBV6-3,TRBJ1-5,CASSYERQIGNQPQHF,TGTGCCAGCAGTTATGAAAGACAGATCGGCAATCAGCCCCAGCATTTT
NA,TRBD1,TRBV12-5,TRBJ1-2,CATPAGTGVVNGYGYTF,TGTGCTACCCCGGCAGGGACAGGGGTTGTGAACGGCTATGGCTACACCTTC
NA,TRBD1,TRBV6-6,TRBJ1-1,CASSPTRTGNTEAFF,TGTGCCAGCAGCCCTACCCGGACAGGGAACACTGAAGCTTTCTTT
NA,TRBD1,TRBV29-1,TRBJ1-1,CSVVEGAAFF,TGCAGCGTTGTGGAGGGGGCAGCTTTCTTT
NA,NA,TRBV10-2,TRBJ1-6,CASSESRSSYNSPLHF,TGCGCCAGCAGTGAGTCGCGAAGCTCCTATAATTCACCCCTCCACTTT
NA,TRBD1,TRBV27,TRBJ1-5,CASSPSTGKSNQPQHF,TGTGCCAGCAGTCCTTCGACAGGGAAGAGCAATCAGCCCCAGCATTTT
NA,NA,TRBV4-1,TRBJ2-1,CASSQDIGGVGDEQFF,TGCGCCAGCAGCCAAGACATAGGGGGAGTAGGCGATGAGCAGTTCTTC